This record covers a single T cell receptor beta chain. The antigen is unknown. The data are from a study of shared clonotypes between healthy human individuals. CD45RA-negative memory and CD45RA+ naive subsets were split from the CD4+ cells. This CDR3 contains 14 residues. Study-wide results and caveats: Tissues were not sampled, only blood, and their repertoires likely differ. Approximately 4.6% of naive CD4 clonotypes were shared across four donors. Genetic and exposure-history diversity was limited by the small donor number.

The data were produced by immunoSEQ multiplex PCR, yet TCRdb's version contains in-frame clones alone and is incomplete. The table shows around 2,000,000 clones, with approximately 95% occurring only once. The chain links TRBV12-2 to TRBJ2-5; the table's D gene call, TRBD2, was not cross checked with the DNA. TRBV12-2 constitutes a pseudogene. What was sequenced was naive CD4+ T cells sorted from blood. Stated subset: CD45RA+ positively selected. The origin of this receptor is a man younger than 30 in good health. The CDR3 here is CASRLNARLVAEYF. In DNA, the CDR3 is TGTGCAAGTCGCTTAAACGCCCGTTTGGTAGCGGAGTACTTC.